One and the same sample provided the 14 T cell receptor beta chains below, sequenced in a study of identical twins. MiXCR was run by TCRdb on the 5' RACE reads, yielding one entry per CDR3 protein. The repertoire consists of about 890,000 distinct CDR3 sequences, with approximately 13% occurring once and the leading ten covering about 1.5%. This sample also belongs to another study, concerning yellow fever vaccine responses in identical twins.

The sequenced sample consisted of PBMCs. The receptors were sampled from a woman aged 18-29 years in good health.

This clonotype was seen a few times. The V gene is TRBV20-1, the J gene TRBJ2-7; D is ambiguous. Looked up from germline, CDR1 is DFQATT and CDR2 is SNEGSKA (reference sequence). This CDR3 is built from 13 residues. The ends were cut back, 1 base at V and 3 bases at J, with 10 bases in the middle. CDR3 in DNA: TGCAGTGCTAGAGGGCCAGGAGACTACGAGCAGTACGTC. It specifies CSARGPGDYEQYV.

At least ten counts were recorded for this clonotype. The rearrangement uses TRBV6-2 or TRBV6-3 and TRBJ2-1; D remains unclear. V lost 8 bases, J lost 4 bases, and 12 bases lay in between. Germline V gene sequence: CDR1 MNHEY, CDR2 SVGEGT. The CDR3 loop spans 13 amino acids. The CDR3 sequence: CASPGLRYNEQFF. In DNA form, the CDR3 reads TGTGCCAGCCCAGGCCTTCGGTACAATGAGCAGTTCTTC.

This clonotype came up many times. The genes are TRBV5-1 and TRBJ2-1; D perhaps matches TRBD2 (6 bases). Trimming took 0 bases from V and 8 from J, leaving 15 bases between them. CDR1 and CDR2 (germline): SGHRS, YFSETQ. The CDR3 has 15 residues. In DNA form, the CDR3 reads TGCGCCAGCAGCTTGGGGACTACCGCTACGGATGAGCAGTTCTTC. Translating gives CASSLGTTATDEQFF.

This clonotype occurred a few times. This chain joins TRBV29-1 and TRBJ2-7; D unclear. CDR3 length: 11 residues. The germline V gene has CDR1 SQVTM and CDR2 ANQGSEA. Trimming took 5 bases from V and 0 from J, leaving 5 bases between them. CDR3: CSVRSSYEQYF. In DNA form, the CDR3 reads TGCAGCGTTAGGTCCTCCTACGAGCAGTACTTC.

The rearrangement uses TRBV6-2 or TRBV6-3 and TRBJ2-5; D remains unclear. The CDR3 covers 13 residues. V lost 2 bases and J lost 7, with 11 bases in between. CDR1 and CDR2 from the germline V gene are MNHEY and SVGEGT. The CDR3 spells CASSYASPGTQYF. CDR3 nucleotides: TGTGCCAGCAGTTACGCCTCTCCAGGGACCCAGTACTTC.

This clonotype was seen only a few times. The CDR3 sequence: CASTEYGYTF. The CDR3 DNA reads TGTGCCAGCACCGAATATGGCTACACCTTC. V usage is TRBV7-9 and J usage is TRBJ1-2; D is undetermined. The germline V and J ends were trimmed by 7 bases and 5 bases, with 5 bases remaining between them. The CDR3 has 10 residues. Germline CDR1 reads SEHNR; CDR2 reads FQNEAQ (reference sequence).

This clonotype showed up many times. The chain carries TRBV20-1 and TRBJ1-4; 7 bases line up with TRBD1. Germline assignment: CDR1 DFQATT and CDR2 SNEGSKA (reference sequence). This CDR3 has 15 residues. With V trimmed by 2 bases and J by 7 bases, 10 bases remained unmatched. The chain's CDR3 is CSARSIQGVSEKLFF. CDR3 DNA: TGCAGTGCTAGATCTATCCAGGGGGTCAGTGAAAAACTGTTTTTT.

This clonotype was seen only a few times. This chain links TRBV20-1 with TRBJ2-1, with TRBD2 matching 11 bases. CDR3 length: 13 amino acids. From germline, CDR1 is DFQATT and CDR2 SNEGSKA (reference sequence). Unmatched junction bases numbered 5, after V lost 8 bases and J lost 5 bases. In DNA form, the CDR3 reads TGCAGTACCAGACTAGCGGGGCACAATGAGCAGTTCTTC. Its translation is CSTRLAGHNEQFF.

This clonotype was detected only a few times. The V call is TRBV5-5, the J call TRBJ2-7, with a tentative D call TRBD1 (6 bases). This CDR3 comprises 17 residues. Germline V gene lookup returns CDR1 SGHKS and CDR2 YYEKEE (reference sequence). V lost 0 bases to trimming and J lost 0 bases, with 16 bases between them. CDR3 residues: CASSLEAGVVFSYEQYV. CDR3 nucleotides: TGTGCCAGCAGCTTGGAGGCAGGGGTGGTGTTCTCCTACGAGCAGTACGTC.

CDR3 coding DNA: TGTGCCAGCAGCTCCCTAGGAGAGACCCAGTACTTC. It is translated as CASSSLGETQYF. V gene TRBV7-9 combines with J gene TRBJ2-5; D is unclear. Germline CDR1 SEHNR, CDR2 FQNEAQ (reference sequence). The CDR3 sequence is 12 residues long. V lost 4 bases and J lost 4, with 7 bases in between.

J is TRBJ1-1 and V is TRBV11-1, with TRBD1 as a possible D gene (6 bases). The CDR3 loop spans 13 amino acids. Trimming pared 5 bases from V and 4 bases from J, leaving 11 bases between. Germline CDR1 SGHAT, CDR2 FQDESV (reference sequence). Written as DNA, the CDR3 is TGTGCCAGCAGCCGAACAGGGACCACTGAAGCTTTCTTT. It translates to CASSRTGTTEAFF.

The CDR3 DNA follows: TGCAGCGTTATGCCGGTCCAGCGGGGACGCAATGAGCAGTTCTTC. Its protein product is CSVMPVQRGRNEQFF. The chain uses TRBV29-1 and TRBJ2-1; 7 bases match TRBD2. J gave up 6 bases and V 5 bases, and 13 bases lay outside the gene matches. Germline CDR1 is SQVTM and CDR2 is ANQGSEA. The CDR3 has 15 residues.

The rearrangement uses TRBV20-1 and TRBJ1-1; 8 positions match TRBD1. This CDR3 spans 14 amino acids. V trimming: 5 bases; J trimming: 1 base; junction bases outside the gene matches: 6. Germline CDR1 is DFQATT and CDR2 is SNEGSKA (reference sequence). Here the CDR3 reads CSASTGGPNTEAFF. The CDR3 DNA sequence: TGCAGTGCTTCTACAGGGGGACCGAACACTGAAGCTTTCTTT.

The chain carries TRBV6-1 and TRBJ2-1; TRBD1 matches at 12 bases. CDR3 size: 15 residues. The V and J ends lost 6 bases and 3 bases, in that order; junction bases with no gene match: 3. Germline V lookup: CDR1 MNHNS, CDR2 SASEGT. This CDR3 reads CASRGTGGIYNEQFF. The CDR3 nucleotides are TGTGCCAGCAGGGGGACAGGGGGCATCTACAATGAGCAGTTCTTC.